This is a list of T cell receptor beta chains from one sample in a study of human T cells and chemical hapten exposure. TCRdb re-called the RACE reads through MiXCR, storing one row per CDR3 protein. The sample holds approximately 44,000 distinct CDR3 sequences, roughly 4.2% seen once. Specimen: whole blood. Receptor source: a human donor in good health. Some clones in this sample may be carry-over from other donors' samples. The CDR3 runs from the conserved cysteine through the conserved F or W. Fields, in order: V gene, clone size, D gene, J gene, CDR3 DNA, CDR3 protein. D genes are given only for firm matches. Not every row has a clone size; where given, it reads once, few, many or a size class.

>TRBV30|many|.|TRBJ1-3
TGTGCCTGGAGTGAGGGCAGCTCTGGAAACACCATATATTTT
CAWSEGSSGNTIYF
>TRBV6-5|few|.|TRBJ1-2
TGTGCCAGCAGTTACATGGGGGCAGGGCGAGGCTACACCTTC
CASSYMGAGRGYTF
>TRBV4-1|few|.|TRBJ1-1
TGCGCCAGCAGCCAAGGGGGGGAGGCTTTCTTT
CASSQGGEAFF
>TRBV7-6|.|TRBD1|TRBJ1-1
TGTGCCAGCAGCTTAGGGTCGGGGCAGGGGGCGAGGACTGAAGCTTTCTTT
CASSLGSGQGARTEAFF
>TRBV7-9|.|.|TRBJ1-1
TGTGCCAGCAGCTTAGGCGGACTGAACACTGAAGCTTTCTTT
CASSLGGLNTEAFF
>TRBV11-2|.|.|TRBJ2-7
TGTGCCAGCAGCTTAGCCGGTTTGGGGTACGAGCAGTACTTC
CASSLAGLGYEQYF
>TRBV29-1|many|TRBD2|TRBJ2-5
TGCAGCGTTGAAGTGGGACTAGCCGCCAGCCGTTACCAAGAGACCCAGTACTTC
CSVEVGLAASRYQETQYF
>TRBV28|many|TRBD2|TRBJ2-3
TGTGCCAGCAGTCCCGGGGGGGGTACGCAGTATTTT
CASSPGGGTQYF
>TRBV4-1|many|.|TRBJ1-2
TGCGCCAGCAGCCGAAGACTAACGGTCTATGGCTACACCTTC
CASSRRLTVYGYTF
>TRBV12-3/TRBV12-4|many|.|TRBJ2-4
TGTGCCAGCAGTGGAGGAGGGAGCAAAAACATTCAGTACTTC
CASSGGGSKNIQYF
>TRBV4-2|.|TRBD2|TRBJ2-7
TGTGCCAGCAGCCACGGACTAGCGGGAGCCCTGGACTCCTACGAGCAGTACTTC
CASSHGLAGALDSYEQYF
>TRBV9|many|.|TRBJ2-1
TGTGCCAGCAGCGTAGTTTTACATAGCTCCTACAATGAGCAGTTCTTC
CASSVVLHSSYNEQFF
>TRBV11-3|many|TRBD1|TRBJ2-6
TGTGCCAGCAGCCCGGGACAGTTCTCTGGGGCCAACGTCCTGACTTTC
CASSPGQFSGANVLTF
>TRBV20-1|many|TRBD2|TRBJ2-3
TGCAGTGCATCGGAGCGGGAGGTAATAGATACGCAGTATTTT
CSASEREVIDTQYF
>TRBV27|.|.|TRBJ1-5
TGTGCCAGCAGCGAGCGCCGGGGAAATGGCAATCAGCCCCAGCATTTT
CASSERRGNGNQPQHF
>TRBV14|.|.|TRBJ1-1
TGTGCCAGCAGCCAAGGGACAGAAGCTTTCTTT
CASSQGTEAFF
>TRBV19|many|.|TRBJ2-1
TGTGCCAGTAGTATAGGGAAAAGCTCCTACAATGAGCAGTTCTTC
CASSIGKSSYNEQFF
>TRBV28|many|TRBD2|TRBJ2-3
TGTGCCAGCAGTTGGGGACTAGCGGAAAGCACAGATACGCAGTATTTT
CASSWGLAESTDTQYF
>TRBV24-1|many|.|TRBJ1-5
TGTGCCACCAGTGATTCCTCGGCAGCTAGCAATCAGCCCCAGCATTTT
CATSDSSAASNQPQHF
>TRBV6-5|many|.|TRBJ1-6
TGTGCCAGCAGCCGGGGGGGAGGGTCGGAGAATTCACCCCTCCACTTT
CASSRGGGSENSPLHF
>TRBV7-2|many|TRBD2|TRBJ2-3
TGTGCCAGCAGCTTAGCGACTAGCGGACCAGATACGCAGTATTTT
CASSLATSGPDTQYF
>TRBV2|many|TRBD2|TRBJ2-3
TGTGCCAGCAGTCCTTCTAGCGGGAGGGCCAGGGATACGCAGTATTTT
CASSPSSGRARDTQYF
>TRBV9|many|.|TRBJ2-7
TGTGCCAGCAGCGTATCGAGGGGGGACTACGAGCAGTACTTC
CASSVSRGDYEQYF
>TRBV30|.|TRBD2|TRBJ2-2
TGTGCCTTGTTAGCGGGAGGGCGGACCGGGGAGCTGTTTTTT
CALLAGGRTGELFF
>TRBV7-9|few|TRBD1|TRBJ1-1
TGTGCCAGCAGCCACGGACAGGGTACCACTGAAGCTTTCTTT
CASSHGQGTTEAFF
>TRBV12-3/TRBV12-4|few|.|TRBJ2-3
TGTGCCAGCAGTTTAATGGGTTCTTCAGATACGCAGTATTTT
CASSLMGSSDTQYF
>TRBV20-1|many|.|TRBJ1-5
TGCAGTGCCAGGGCGGACGTTACTCAGCCCCAGCATTTT
CSARADVTQPQHF
>TRBV30|.|TRBD1|TRBJ1-4
TGTGCCTGGACGACAGGGACGGGGGATGAAAAACTGTTTTTT
CAWTTGTGDEKLFF
>TRBV6-6|many|.|TRBJ1-4
TGTGCCAGCAGCACATACAACACCGGGGGTGAAAAACTGTTTTTT
CASSTYNTGGEKLFF
>TRBV6-6|many|.|TRBJ2-7
TGTGCCAGCACCCTGGACGGCTACTCCTACGAGCAGTACTTC
CASTLDGYSYEQYF
>TRBV6-6|many|.|TRBJ2-7
TGTGCCAGCAGTTACTCCGGCAGGGGTAGTGAGCAGTACTTC
CASSYSGRGSEQYF
>TRBV6-5|many|TRBD2|TRBJ2-4
TGTGCCAGCAGTTCGTCCGGACTAGCAGGGGTTCGGAAAAACATTCAGTACTTC
CASSSSGLAGVRKNIQYF
>TRBV5-1|many|.|TRBJ1-1
TGCGCCAGCAGCTGGGGGACACTAATGAACACTGAAGCTTTCTTT
CASSWGTLMNTEAFF
>TRBV6-5|many|.|TRBJ2-5
TGTGCCAGCATCCGTCGGGGCCCCTCACTTCGTGAGACCCAGTACTTC
CASIRRGPSLRETQYF
>TRBV12-3/TRBV12-4|few|.|TRBJ2-7
TGTGCCAGCAGTCTGAACGGTAACGAGCAGTACTTC
CASSLNGNEQYF
>TRBV9|many|.|TRBJ1-2
TGTGCCAGCAGGACGGTTAACTATGGCTACACCTTC
CASRTVNYGYTF
>TRBV20-1|.|TRBD1|TRBJ1-2
TGCAGTGCTTCCCTTTCACAGGGGGCAAGCTATGGCTACACCTTC
CSASLSQGASYGYTF
>TRBV7-3|many|.|TRBJ2-3
TGTGCCAGCAGCTTAGGGTACGGCACAGATACGCAGTATTTT
CASSLGYGTDTQYF